One sample yielded the 2 T cell receptor beta chains listed below, sequenced in a study of T cell responses to AZD1222 COVID-19 vaccine. Profiled with immunoSEQ multiplex PCR; TCRdb holds only in-frame clones, not every one. This sample has 120,000 or so clones, with 80% to 90% found just once. This sample comprised peripheral blood, obtained 28 days after the second AZD1222 dose. These receptors all stem from an adult who received the AZD1222 COVID-19 vaccine.

The chain couples TRBV30 to TRBJ2-7; 8 bases align to TRBD2. CDR3 length: 16 amino acids. V gave up 3 bases and J gave up 0 bases; unmatched junction bases: 10. Germline V lookup: CDR1 GTSNPN, CDR2 SVGIG (reference sequence). The CDR3 spells CAWRRASGLSSYEQYF. DNA of the CDR3: TGTGCCTGGAGGCGGGCTAGCGGGTTAAGCTCCTACGAGCAGTACTTC.

J is TRBJ2-7 and V is TRBV5-4; possibly TRBD1 for D (6 bases). The germline V gene encodes CDR1 SGHNT and CDR2 YYREEE (reference sequence). V shed 4 bases and J shed 2 bases, with 10 bases lying between them. The CDR3 contains 13 residues. CDR3: CASSPGTTYEQYF. The DNA for the CDR3 is TGTGCCAGCAGCCCCGGGACAACCTACGAGCAGTACTTC.